Sequencing of this TCR beta chain was carried out in a study of Ad26.COV2.S vaccination and SARS-CoV-2 variants. Sequencing used immunoSEQ multiplex PCR; TCRdb keeps in-frame clones, though not all of them. Seen here are about 400,000 clones, around 82% observed once, and the top ten hold 7.4%. The CDR3 has 17 residues. V lost 2 bases and J 1 base, leaving 15 bases between the germline ends. In germline, CDR1 is SNHLY, CDR2 FYNNEI. Noted treatment: around 19 received Ad26.COV2.S at low or high dose, single or two shots; a few received placebo; per-sample allocation not given. The samples were gathered on day 63 after the first injection of vaccine or placebo.

Sample: peripheral blood, taken in a trial of Ad26.COV2.S vaccine versus placebo. The receptor comes from a person aged 18-65 years who received the Ad26.COV2.S COVID-19 vaccine or a placebo. The genes are TRBV2 and TRBJ1-5; D unclear. This chain's CDR3 is CASSELGSDLSNQPQHF. CDR3 coding DNA: TGTGCCAGCAGTGAATTAGGTAGCGATCTGAGCAATCAGCCCCAGCATTTT.